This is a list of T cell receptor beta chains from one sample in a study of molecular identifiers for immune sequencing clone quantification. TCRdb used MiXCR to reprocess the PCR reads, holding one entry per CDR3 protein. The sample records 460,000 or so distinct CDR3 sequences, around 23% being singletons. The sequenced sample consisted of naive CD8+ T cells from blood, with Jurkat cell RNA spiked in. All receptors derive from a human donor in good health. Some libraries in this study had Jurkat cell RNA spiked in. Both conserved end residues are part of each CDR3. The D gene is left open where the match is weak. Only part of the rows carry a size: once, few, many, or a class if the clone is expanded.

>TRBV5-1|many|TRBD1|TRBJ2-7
TGCGCCAGCAGGGGACAGAATACCTACGAGCAGTACTTC
CASRGQNTYEQYF
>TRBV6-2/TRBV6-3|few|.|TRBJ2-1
TGTGCCAGCAGTTACTCGCTCGCTAACAATGAGCAGTTCTTC
CASSYSLANNEQFF
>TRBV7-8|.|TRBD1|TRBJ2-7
TGTGCCAGCAGCTTGCCCGGGACAGGGCCCTACGAGCAGTACTTC
CASSLPGTGPYEQYF
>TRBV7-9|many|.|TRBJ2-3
TGTGCCAGCACCCCAGTCGGGGTTGATACGCAGTATTTT
CASTPVGVDTQYF
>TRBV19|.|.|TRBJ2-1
TGTGCCAGTAGTATAGCGGGAGTTGAGCAGTTCTTC
CASSIAGVEQFF
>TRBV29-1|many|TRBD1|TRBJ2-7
TGCAGCGTTCAAGGACAGGGCGAGCAGTACTTC
CSVQGQGEQYF
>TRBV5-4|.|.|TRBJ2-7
TGTGCCAGCAGCTTGGACAATCGGGGCGAGCAGTACTTC
CASSLDNRGEQYF
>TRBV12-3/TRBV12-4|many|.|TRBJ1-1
TGTGCCAGCAGTCTCGGGTACGATGAAGCTTTCTTT
CASSLGYDEAFF
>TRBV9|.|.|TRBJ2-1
TGTGCCAGCAGCGTAGAAGGTAGTCTATCCTACAATGAGCAGTTCTTC
CASSVEGSLSYNEQFF
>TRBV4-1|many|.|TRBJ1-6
TGTGCCAGCAGCCAGGCCGGTAACTCACCCCTCCACTTT
CASSQAGNSPLHF
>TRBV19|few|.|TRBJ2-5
TGTGCCAGTAGTATATACCTTAGCGGAGAGACCCAGTACTTC
CASSIYLSGETQYF